One and the same sample provided the 18 T cell receptor beta chains below, sequenced in a study of shared T cell receptors in the human thymus. Sequencing used immunoSEQ multiplex PCR; TCRdb keeps in-frame clones, though not all of them. The table lists about 380,000 clones, 95% of them singletons. The sample taken for sequencing was thymocytes. These receptors came from a human donor.

This clone was seen only once. The V call is TRBV7-8, the J call TRBJ1-6, with TRBD1 identical over 7 bases. Germline trimming cut 4 bases from V and 7 bases from J; bases unmatched to any gene: 7. The length of the CDR3 is 15 residues. The germline V gene encodes CDR1 SGHVS and CDR2 FQNEAQ. The CDR3 coding sequence is TGTGCCAGCAGCTGTAGCCGGGACAGAAATTCACCCCTCCACTTT. Encoded protein: CASSCSRDRNSPLHF.

V and J are TRBV28 and TRBJ1-1, with D unclear. V lost 6 bases and J 0 bases, leaving 11 bases between the germline ends. Germline-derived CDR1 and CDR2 are MDHEN and SYDVKM. The CDR3 length is 14 residues. The CDR3 spells CASSSRQVNTEAFF. The CDR3 DNA reads TGTGCCAGCAGCAGCAGGCAAGTGAACACTGAAGCTTTCTTT.

V is TRBV6-4 and J is TRBJ2-3, with a weak D call TRBD2 (7 bases). The V gene lost 2 bases and the J gene lost 5 bases, with 14 bases spanning the gap. CDR3 size: 15 residues. Germline assignment: CDR1 MRHNA and CDR2 SNTAGT. CDR3 coding DNA: TGTGCCAGCAGTGACCAGCGGGGACAAATAGATACGCAGTATTTT. This sequence encodes CASSDQRGQIDTQYF.

The V gene is TRBV28, the J gene TRBJ2-5; D remains ambiguous. Trimming took off 6 bases at V and 1 base at J, with 12 bases between the two ends. Germline CDR1 is MDHEN and CDR2 is SYDVKM. The CDR3 runs to 14 residues. The CDR3 loop reads CASSARMTQETQYF. The CDR3 DNA is TGTGCCAGCAGCGCCCGGATGACCCAAGAGACCCAGTACTTC.

This clone appeared a single time. This same CDR3 is encoded by further DNA sequences in the sample. This chain uses TRBV6-5 with TRBJ1-2; D unresolved. Germline V lookup: CDR1 MNHEY, CDR2 SVGAGI. V lost 0 bases, J lost 1 base, and 6 bases lay in between. CDR3 size: 14 residues. DNA of the CDR3: TGTGCCAGCAGTTACTCAGGCTTTAACTATGGCTACACCTTC. Translating it yields CASSYSGFNYGYTF.

For the CDR3, the DNA is TGTGCCTGGAGTCACGCCGGGGGGGACTTCACTGAAGCTTTCTTT. Its protein is CAWSHAGGDFTEAFF. This chain connects TRBV30 to TRBJ1-1; D may be TRBD1 (5 bases). Germline V CDR1 and CDR2: GTSNPN, SVGIG (reference sequence). The V end was cut by 2 bases, the J end by 4 bases, with 17 bases between. The CDR3 runs to 15 residues.

V usage is TRBV6-6 and J usage is TRBJ1-2; the D is unclear. The V gene's germline CDR1 is MNHNY and CDR2 SVGAGI (reference sequence). Trimming left V 6 bases short and J 1 base short, with 12 bases between. This CDR3 comprises 14 residues. CDR3 protein: CASRSTSGNYGYTF. The CDR3, as DNA: TGTGCCAGCAGGTCCACATCGGGTAACTATGGCTACACCTTC.

The chain carries TRBV28 and TRBJ1-5; possible D gene TRBD1, 5 bases. The V gene's germline CDR1 is MDHEN and CDR2 SYDVKM. CDR3 size: 13 residues. With 3 bases removed from V and 11 bases from J, the gap between germline ends came to 14 bases. The CDR3 DNA is TGTGCCAGCAGTTTTCGACAGCCAGAGGCCCAGCATTTT. Protein product: CASSFRQPEAQHF. The complete variable domain, with remaining parts taken from reference TRBV28 and TRBJ1-5, reads DVKVTQSSRYLVKRTGEKVFLECVQDMDHENMFWYRQDPGLGLRLIYFSYDVKMKEKGDIPEGYSVSREKKERFSLILESASTNQTSMYLCASSFRQPEAQHFGDGTRLSIL.

The V and J genes are TRBV30 and TRBJ1-4; D is uncertain. The V and J ends lost 2 bases and 6 bases respectively, with 22 bases between them. Germline CDR1 and CDR2: GTSNPN and SVGIG (reference sequence). This CDR3 contains 17 residues. CDR3 sequence (DNA): TGTGCCTGGAGTCCCCCCGAAGGACGGGGTCTTGATGAAAAACTGTTTTTT. This translates into CAWSPPEGRGLDEKLFF.

This clone was detected only once. The rearrangement uses TRBV27 and TRBJ1-4; TRBD1 matches 11 bases. The CDR3 is made up of 19 amino acids. V lost 1 base to trimming and J lost 4 bases; unmatched junction nucleotides: 11. Germline assignment: CDR1 MNHEY and CDR2 SMNVEV (reference sequence). CDR3: CASSLFPGQGEGINEKLFF. The CDR3 nucleotides read TGTGCCAGCAGTTTATTCCCGGGACAGGGGGAAGGAATTAATGAAAAACTGTTTTTT. Full variable domain (rest looked up from reference TRBV27 and TRBJ1-4): EAQVTQNPRYLITVTGKKLTVTCSQNMNHEYMSWYRQDPGLGLRQIYYSMNVEVTDKGDVPEGYKVSRKEKRNFPLILESPSPNQTSLYFCASSLFPGQGEGINEKLFFGSGTQLSVL.

In nucleotides, the CDR3 is TGTGCCAGTAGCCTGGGAGGCATTCATGGCTACACCTTC. Residues: CASSLGGIHGYTF. The rearrangement joins TRBV19 to TRBJ1-2; D unresolved. This CDR3 has 13 amino acids. V was clipped by 6 bases and J by 6 bases, with 14 bases between them. CDR1 LNHDA and CDR2 SQIVND come from the germline V gene (reference sequence).

This clone has only one observation. This chain joins TRBV19 and TRBJ2-7; a possible D gene is TRBD1 (6 bases). The CDR3 runs to 16 residues. V lost 6 bases to trimming and J lost 2 bases, with 20 bases between them. The germline gives CDR1 LNHDA, CDR2 SQIVND (reference sequence). This CDR3 is CASRPPGAQEPYEQYF. The CDR3, as DNA: TGTGCCAGTAGACCCCCAGGGGCCCAAGAACCCTACGAGCAGTACTTC.

The rearrangement uses TRBV28 and TRBJ1-1; 7 bases fit TRBD1. Trimming removed 7 bases from V and 11 bases from J; junction bases left unmatched: 19. The CDR3 consists of 15 residues. CDR1 MDHEN and CDR2 SYDVKM come from the germline V gene. The CDR3: CASNRRGQGTVRAFF. The CDR3 DNA reads as TGTGCCAGCAATAGGAGGGGGCAGGGAACGGTTCGGGCTTTCTTT.

The gene calls are TRBV6-5 and TRBJ1-4; 7 bases align to TRBD1. Per germline, CDR1 MNHEY and CDR2 SVGAGI. The CDR3 consists of 14 residues. V was pared by 7 bases and J by 7 bases, with 9 bases of the junction left unmatched. CDR3 sequence reads: CASTEGGGGEKLFF. The DNA for the CDR3 is TGTGCCAGCACCGAGGGAGGGGGCGGTGAAAAACTGTTTTTT.

This clone was counted a single time. This chain links TRBV14 with TRBJ2-1; D may match TRBD1 or TRBD2 (6 bases each). V shed 1 base and J shed 6 bases, with 13 bases lying between them. The germline V gene has CDR1 SGHDN and CDR2 FVKESK. The CDR3 totals 15 residues. Written as DNA, the CDR3 is TGTGCCAGCAGCCAAGTAGGGGGAGGAAGCAATGAGCAGTTCTTC. The encoded protein is CASSQVGGGSNEQFF.

The J gene is TRBJ2-1, the V gene TRBV28, with TRBD2 identical over 10 bases. The germline V gene has CDR1 MDHEN and CDR2 SYDVKM. The CDR3 is 17 residues long. J was trimmed by 2 bases and V by 3 bases; bases with no gene match: 7. CDR3 residues: CASSLGLSGRPYNEQFF. CDR3 in DNA: TGTGCCAGCAGTTTGGGGCTTAGCGGGAGGCCCTACAATGAGCAGTTCTTC.

This clone came up once. The junction shows a germline mismatch at one end, possibly a read error. The rearrangement uses TRBV19 and TRBJ2-7, with TRBD1 matching over 7 bases. Germline loops: CDR1 LNHDA, CDR2 SQIVND (reference sequence). The CDR3 extends over 14 amino acids. The CDR3 sequence is CASSYRQGSHEQYF. The CDR3 nucleotides are TGTGCCAGTAGTTATAGACAGGGCTCCCACGAGCAGTACTTC.

This rearrangement joins TRBV28 to TRBJ1-1; 7 positions agree with TRBD1. CDR3 length: 14 residues. CDR1 is MDHEN and CDR2 is SYDVKM in the germline V gene. Unmatched junction bases numbered 5, after V lost 6 bases and J lost 1 base. CDR3 coding DNA: TGTGCCAGCAGGGGGTACAGGGGGAACACTGAAGCTTTCTTT. Translated, it gives CASRGYRGNTEAFF.